This section outlines one T cell receptor beta chain sequence together with its context. Its antigen is as yet unknown. This sample is part of a study of beta chain features in type 1 diabetes. Across the whole study: Comparable age, gender and cell yields were observed in patients relative to healthy donors.

Reverse transcription of all isolated RNA meant that expressed TCRB transcripts were sequenced. Sequencing of naive, central memory and regulatory T cell samples gave an average of roughly 3.6 million reads. Using immunoSEQ multiplex PCR, the repertoire was profiled, and TCRdb retains in-frame clones only, with some absent. Among around 250,000 clones listed, 25% to 35% were seen once. Study-level points and caveats: VDJ junctions from type 1 diabetes patients carried fewer insertions and larger deletions.

The trim removed 3 bases at V and 2 bases at J, leaving 3 bases unmatched. The germline V gene has CDR1 SGHTA and CDR2 FQGNSA. This CDR3 comprises 15 residues. The source material was central memory CD4+ T cells from blood. The sequence came from a man aged 25-40 years in good health. The chain carries TRBV7-2 and TRBJ2-3, with 9 nucleotides matching TRBD2. The CDR3, as DNA: TGTGCCAGCAGCTTTCTAGCGGGAATCACAGATACGCAGTATTTT. This gives the protein CASSFLAGITDTQYF.